This entry features one T cell receptor beta chain sequence. This record belongs to a study of long-term antiretroviral therapy in people with HIV. CDR1 and CDR2 (germline): MNHEY, SMNVEV (reference sequence). Trimming removed 0 bases from V and 4 bases from J; junction bases left unmatched: 5. This CDR3 is 15 amino acids long. This was the immunoSEQ v3.0 assay at survey level. TCRdb's table, derived via immunoSEQ multiplex PCR, lists solely in-frame clones and lacks some. This table holds about 12,000 clones, about 83% found once. Source: unsorted PBMCs, taken 3.4 years after starting antiretroviral therapy. The source of this sequence is a man aged 35-49 years with HIV. This chain links TRBV27 with TRBJ2-7, with 8 bases identical to TRBD2. CDR3 sequence: CASSLSLAGLYEQYF. The DNA of the CDR3 is TGTGCCAGCAGTTTATCCTTAGCGGGACTATACGAGCAGTACTTC.